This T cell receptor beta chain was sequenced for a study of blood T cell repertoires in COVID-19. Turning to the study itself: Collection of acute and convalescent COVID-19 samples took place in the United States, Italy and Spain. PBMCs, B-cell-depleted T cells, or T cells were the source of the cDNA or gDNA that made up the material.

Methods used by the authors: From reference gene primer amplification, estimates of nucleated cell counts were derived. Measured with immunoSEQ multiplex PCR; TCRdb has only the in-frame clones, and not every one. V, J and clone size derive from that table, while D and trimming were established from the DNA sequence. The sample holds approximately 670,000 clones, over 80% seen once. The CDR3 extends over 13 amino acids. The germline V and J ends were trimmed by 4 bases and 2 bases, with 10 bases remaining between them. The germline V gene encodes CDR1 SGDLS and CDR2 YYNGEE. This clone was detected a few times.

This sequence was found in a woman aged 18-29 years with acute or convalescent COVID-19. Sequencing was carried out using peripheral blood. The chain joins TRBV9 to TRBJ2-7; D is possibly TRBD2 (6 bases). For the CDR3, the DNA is TGTGCCAGCAGCCCCCGCGGGACCTACGAGCAGTACTTC. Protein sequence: CASSPRGTYEQYF.